This record covers a single T cell receptor beta chain. There is no known antigen for this receptor. The input lacks base qualities; no much larger clone sits a single base away. Using the deep immunoSEQ assay, multiplex PCR amplified TCR CDR3 regions from genomic DNA. Extracted genomic DNA from each cell subset was spread evenly across all wells of several immunoSEQ 96-well plates, with each plate serving as a replicate. Each replicate PCR for unsorted PBMC received 250 to 300 ng genomic DNA, equal to approximately 30,000 T cell genomes. Ten immunoSEQ deep assay plates were used to sequence the unsorted PBMC genomic DNA. Purified libraries were quantified with a Qubit 3.0 fluorometer, sized on a Bioanalyzer 2100, and re-quantified with the KAPA Library Quantification kit. Every immunoSEQ 96-well plate was sequenced on a separate single-read 150-cycle Illumina NextSeq 550 flow cell. The published analysis was carried out like this. Because only junctional sequences without quality scores were contained in the immunoSEQ output, filtering matching that applied to full-length reads could not be performed. Sequences were annotated with PyIR, a Python wrapper for IgBLAST v1.9, and V/J genes and CDR3 were assigned using IMGT germline references. Reads were removed for weak V/J assignments (E-value above 1e-6), missing CDR3, stop codons, out-of-frame junctions, or ambiguous translated residues. V3J clonotypes were defined as sequences sharing an identical inferred V gene, J gene, and CDR3 amino acid sequence. The percentage overlap between two repertoires was calculated by dividing the number of shared unique clonotypes by the size of the smaller repertoire. Richness of each repertoire was evaluated using RTK rarefaction, the Chao1 estimator, and Recon v2.1 estimates of unobserved clonotypes. TCRdb re-hosts the immuneACCESS table, in-frame sequences only. Its copies lack some clones; in the studies checked, an unresolved V gene accounts for under half of them, and the cause for the rest is not known. That table is the source of V, J and clone size, and D and trimming were worked out from the DNA. Here the sample has 450,000 to 500,000 clones; about 72% occur a single time. The ten top clones hold around 11% of the sample.

Donors were healthy HIV-negative adults with no recently reported acute infections or vaccinations. Every donor was a Caucasian adult residing in Nashville, Tennessee, USA. For unsorted samples, roughly 86 million PBMCs were counted and genomic DNA was extracted with the QIAamp DNA Blood Mini kit. After blood collection by leukapheresis, PBMCs were isolated using Ficoll-Histopaque density gradient centrifugation and then cryopreserved in the vapor phase of liquid nitrogen. The sample belongs to a study of shared clonotypes between healthy human individuals (dated by TCRdb to about 2020). Concerning the study at large: The cohort comprised two women and a few men aged 18 to 49 years. Blood TCR repertoires of several healthy adults were deeply sequenced to estimate repertoire size and the extent of clonotype sharing between individuals. To increase sequencing depth and limit assay-specific biases, different laboratories used diverse techniques to prepare libraries and sequence TCR repertoires. Per donor, leukapheresis produced somewhere between about 0.94 and 10 billion PBMCs. What the authors observed across the whole study: Only blood was sampled, and tissue TCR repertoires likely differ from those in blood. Pairwise subsampling led to the expectation that sequencing depth would affect the degree of clonotype sharing among donors. Because the study included only a small number of donors, the genetic and exposure-history diversity represented was limited.

V and J are trimmed by 4 bases and 5 bases, and the gene matches miss 9 bases of the junction. The CDR3, cysteine through phenylalanine, is 16 amino acids long. This entry keeps only the CDR3 DNA: 48 bases, framed from base 1. The germline V gene sets CDR1 to LGHNA and CDR2 to YSLEER. Recombination linked TRBV4-3 to TRBJ2-2, and 8 junctional nucleotides match TRBD2. The receptor's source is a woman in her thirties or forties in good health. Some clones in this sample may be carry-over from other donors' samples. Sequencing was done on a sample of PBMCs. At the DNA level, the sequence is TGCGCCAGCAGCCGGGAGGCGGGAGGTGATACCGGGGAGCTGTTTTTT. This gives the protein CASSREAGGDTGELFF.